One and the same sample provided the 21 T cell receptor beta chains below, sequenced in a study of STAT3 mutations in large granular lymphocyte leukemia. Notes on the study in general: In T-cell large granular lymphocyte leukemia, about half of patients showed multiple immunodominant subclonotypes.

These receptors' antigens are unknown. This table comes from immunoSEQ multiplex PCR, and its TCRdb copy is limited to in-frame clones, with some not included. The sample includes 20,000 or so clones, 92% of them seen just once. Sequencing input: peripheral blood mononuclear cells. The receptors derive from a man between 60 and 75 years old with T-cell large granular lymphocyte leukemia. Some clones in this sample may be carry-over from other donors' samples.

This clone appeared a single time. The chain joins TRBV7-9 to TRBJ2-3, with a tentative D call TRBD2 (6 bases). The CDR3 runs to 14 residues. V lost 0 bases and J 8 bases, leaving 12 bases between the germline ends. Per germline, CDR1 SEHNR and CDR2 FQNEAQ (reference sequence). The CDR3: CASSLAEGHGTQYF. As DNA, the CDR3 is TGTGCCAGCAGCTTAGCGGAGGGCCACGGTACGCAGTATTTT.

The chain is built from TRBV5-4 and TRBJ1-6; the D gene is possibly TRBD1 (6 bases). The CDR3 is made up of 15 amino acids. The V gene lost 1 base and the J gene lost 3 bases, with 8 bases spanning the gap. Germline V CDR1 and CDR2: SGHNT, YYREEE (reference sequence). Written as DNA, the CDR3 is TGTGCCAGCAGCTTGACAGGGAACTATAATTCACCCCTCCACTTT. Translation: CASSLTGNYNSPLHF.

V gene TRBV20-1 combines with J gene TRBJ1-1; the D is unclear. The V gene lost 1 base and the J gene lost 7 bases, with 4 bases spanning the gap. Germline loops: CDR1 DFQATT, CDR2 SNEGSKA (reference sequence). This CDR3 contains 10 residues. Here the CDR3 reads CSARAFEAFF. The CDR3 DNA follows: TGCAGTGCTAGAGCTTTTGAAGCTTTCTTT.

By sample share, this clone is medium-sized (0.01 to 0.1%). This chain connects TRBV5-1 to TRBJ2-7, with D perhaps matching TRBD1 (5 bases). The CDR3 runs 14 residues. Trimming removed 4 bases at V and 7 bases at J, with 18 bases between. Germline V lookup: CDR1 SGHRS, CDR2 YFSETQ. CDR3 in DNA: TGCGCCAGCAGCCCATCGGCAGGGTTGGGGGAGCAGTACTTC. Its translation: CASSPSAGLGEQYF.

This chain joins TRBV7-8 and TRBJ1-5; D gene unclear. This CDR3 has 15 residues. V lost 0 bases, J lost 3 bases, and 9 bases lay in between. Germline CDR1 reads SGHVS; CDR2 reads FQNEAQ. For the CDR3, the DNA is TGTGCCAGCAGCTTAGCGCATTTGGCCAATCAGCCCCAGCATTTT. Its translation is CASSLAHLANQPQHF.

V is TRBV6-1 and J is TRBJ1-2; 7 bases are shared with TRBD1. The CDR3 extends over 14 amino acids. Germline-derived CDR1 and CDR2 are MNHNS and SASEGT. Losses at the gene ends were 5 bases for V and 8 bases for J; bases not matched to a gene: 11. CDR3 in amino acids: CASSPDRSGYGYTF. In DNA form, the CDR3 reads TGTGCCAGCAGTCCGGACAGGTCGGGATACGGCTACACCTTC.

The V and J genes are TRBV10-3 and TRBJ1-5; D is perhaps TRBD1 (6 bases). V lost 10 bases to trimming and J lost 2 bases, with 12 bases between them. The CDR3 covers 13 residues. CDR1 and CDR2 (germline): ENHRY, SYGVKD. The CDR3 region is CANTGGGNQPQHF. The DNA of the CDR3 is TGTGCCAACACCGGGGGCGGCAATCAGCCCCAGCATTTT.

J is TRBJ1-6 and V is TRBV11-2, with D possibly being TRBD1 (5 bases). Trimming removed 1 base at V and 10 bases at J, with 11 bases between. Germline lookup yields CDR1 SGHAT and CDR2 FQNNGV. There are 14 residues in the CDR3. The CDR3 DNA is TGTGCCAGCAGCTTAGGACAGTTCGGATCACCCCTCCACTTT. Encoded protein: CASSLGQFGSPLHF. The entire variable domain, with the rest obtained from reference TRBV11-2 and TRBJ1-6, is as follows: EAGVAQSPRYKIIEKRQSVAFWCNPISGHATLYWYQQILGQGPKLLIQFQNNGVVDDSQLPKDRFSAERLKGVDSTLKIQPAKLEDSAVYLCASSLGQFGSPLHFGNGTRLTVT.

This clone has just one count. The genes are TRBV9 and TRBJ1-2; D might be TRBD1 (6 bases). Trimming took 2 bases from V and 4 from J, leaving 9 bases between them. CDR1 is SGDLS, CDR2 YYNGEE, per germline. The CDR3 covers 13 residues. CDR3 sequence reads: CASSVGGVYGYTF. CDR3 sequence (DNA): TGTGCCAGCAGCGTCGGGGGCGTCTATGGCTACACCTTC.

This chain links TRBV5-6 with TRBJ1-5, with 7 nucleotides matching TRBD1. CDR1 is SGHDT and CDR2 is YYEEEE in the germline V gene. The CDR3 has 16 residues. V shed 2 bases and J 4 bases; nucleotides not matched to a gene: 9. Here the CDR3 reads CASSLFFDRENQPQHF. The CDR3 bases are TGTGCCAGCAGCTTATTTTTTGACAGGGAGAATCAGCCCCAGCATTTT.

V is TRBV6-1 and J is TRBJ1-2; D is perhaps TRBD1 (5 bases). Trimming took off 1 base at V and 4 bases at J, with 13 bases between the two ends. CDR1 MNHNS and CDR2 SASEGT come from the germline V gene. The CDR3 spans 15 residues. The CDR3 loop reads CASSEVGGAPYGYTF. The DNA of the CDR3 is TGTGCCAGCAGTGAAGTGGGAGGGGCCCCCTATGGCTACACCTTC.

The V and J genes are TRBV5-6 and TRBJ2-3, with D perhaps TRBD2 (6 bases). This CDR3 spans 15 amino acids. V was cut by 2 bases and J by 1 base, with 11 bases left in between. Germline CDR1 and CDR2: SGHDT and YYEEEE. CDR3 DNA sequence: TGTGCCAGCAGCTTCGGGGGAGGAGGCACAGATACGCAGTATTTT. Encoded protein: CASSFGGGGTDTQYF.

V usage is TRBV11-3 and J usage is TRBJ2-5; 10 positions match TRBD1. This CDR3 spans 16 amino acids. V was pared by 4 bases and J by 5 bases, with 10 bases of the junction left unmatched. Germline CDR1 and CDR2: SGHNT and YENEEA. As DNA, the CDR3 is TGTGCCAGCAGCTCCTCTGGGACAGGGGATGAGGAGACCCAGTACTTC. Translation gives CASSSSGTGDEETQYF.

CDR3: CASSLELELNTEAFF. The CDR3 bases are TGTGCCAGCAGCTTGGAGCTGGAGCTCAACACTGAAGCTTTCTTT. The rearrangement uses TRBV5-4 and TRBJ1-1; D ambiguous. The germline V gene encodes CDR1 SGHNT and CDR2 YYREEE (reference sequence). V gave up 0 bases and J gave up 2 bases, with 11 bases separating them. CDR3 length: 15 residues.

CDR3 loop: CASARDRSSYNEQFF. In DNA form, the CDR3 reads TGCGCCAGCGCCCGGGACAGAAGCTCCTACAATGAGCAGTTCTTC. The chain uses TRBV5-1 and TRBJ2-1; 7 nucleotides line up with TRBD1. Germline V CDR1 and CDR2: SGHRS, YFSETQ. CDR3 length: 15 residues. After removal of 7 bases from V and 0 bases from J, the junction contained 7 bases not matched to a gene.

The rearrangement links TRBV7-2 to TRBJ2-7, with TRBD2 matching over 8 bases. J lost 6 bases, V lost 4 bases, and 14 bases had no gene match. This CDR3 region has 16 residues. Germline lookup yields CDR1 SGHTA and CDR2 FQGNSA. The CDR3 loop reads CASSSQSGGRSGEQYF. The CDR3 DNA reads TGTGCCAGCAGCTCCCAATCTGGCGGGAGGTCGGGCGAGCAGTACTTC.

The chain uses TRBV11-2 and TRBJ1-6; 7 bases map to TRBD1. V trimming: 7 bases; J trimming: 5 bases; junction bases outside the gene matches: 14. CDR3 size: 17 residues. Germline V CDR1 and CDR2: SGHAT, FQNNGV. The CDR3 reads CASTLGGGAWNNSPLHF. CDR3 bases: TGTGCCAGCACCCTGGGAGGGGGCGCTTGGAATAATTCACCCCTCCACTTT.

This rearrangement joins TRBV19 to TRBJ1-1; D is perhaps TRBD1 (6 bases). Germline-derived CDR1 and CDR2 are LNHDA and SQIVND (reference sequence). The CDR3 has 14 residues. Between the trimmed V and J ends, which lost 9 bases and 2 bases, there was a span of 16 bases. In nucleotides, the CDR3 is TGTGCCAGCATGGAGGGGGTGGGAAACACTGAAGCTTTCTTT. Translated: CASMEGVGNTEAFF.

The chain joins TRBV7-2 to TRBJ2-1; possibly TRBD2 for D (8 bases). The CDR3 is 18 residues long. The germline gives CDR1 SGHTA, CDR2 FQGNSA. V lost 5 bases and J lost 4, with 24 bases in between. CDR3 DNA: TGTGCCAGCAGCCCGGGACAGTGGGTACTAGCGGAATACAATGAGCAGTTCTTC. Its translation is CASSPGQWVLAEYNEQFF.

This clone has only one observation. The chain links TRBV5-8 to TRBJ2-5; D possibly corresponds to TRBD1 (6 bases). This CDR3 comprises 15 residues. V lost 2 bases and J 2 bases, leaving 13 bases between the germline ends. Germline V lookup: CDR1 SGHTS, CDR2 YDEGEE. CDR3 in DNA: TGTGCCAGCAGCTTCCGACAGGTGGGGCAAGAGACCCAGTACTTC. Amino acid sequence: CASSFRQVGQETQYF.

In DNA, the CDR3 is TGTGCCAGCGCCTCTCGGGTCGTCAGAGCTAATGAGCAGTTCTTC. Protein sequence: CASASRVVRANEQFF. The chain has TRBV27 and TRBJ2-1; D remains ambiguous. The length of the CDR3 is 15 residues. Germline CDR1 MNHEY, CDR2 SMNVEV (reference sequence). Trimming left V 8 bases short and J 7 bases short, with 21 bases between.